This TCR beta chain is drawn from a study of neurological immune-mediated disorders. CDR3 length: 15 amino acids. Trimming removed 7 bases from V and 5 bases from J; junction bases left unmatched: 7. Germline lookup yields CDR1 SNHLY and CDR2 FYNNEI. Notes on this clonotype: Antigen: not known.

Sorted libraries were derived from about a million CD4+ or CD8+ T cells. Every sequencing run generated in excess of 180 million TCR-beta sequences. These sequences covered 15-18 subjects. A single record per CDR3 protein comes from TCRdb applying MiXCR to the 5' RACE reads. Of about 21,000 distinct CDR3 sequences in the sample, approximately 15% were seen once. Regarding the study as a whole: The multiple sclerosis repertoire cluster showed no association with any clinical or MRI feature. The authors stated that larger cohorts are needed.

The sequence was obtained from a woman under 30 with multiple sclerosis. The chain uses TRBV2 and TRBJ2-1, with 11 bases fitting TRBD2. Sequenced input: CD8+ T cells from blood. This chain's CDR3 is CASIFTSGGNNEQFF. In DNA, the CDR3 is TGTGCCAGCATCTTCACTAGCGGGGGTAACAATGAGCAGTTCTTC.